The source of this T cell receptor (beta chain) is a study of T cell responses to AZD1222 COVID-19 vaccine. Sequencing used immunoSEQ multiplex PCR; TCRdb keeps in-frame clones, though not all of them. Of 70,000 to 95,000 clones listed, just under 90% are singletons. The CDR3 totals 12 residues. Trimming pared 7 bases from V and 8 bases from J, leaving 14 bases between. In germline, CDR1 is MNHEY, CDR2 SMNVEV (reference sequence). This sequence was found in an adult in good health. This chain uses TRBV27 with TRBJ1-1, with D possibly TRBD1 on 6 matching bases. The source material was peripheral blood, sampled on day 0 of MenACWY control vaccination. CDR3 in amino acids: CASTPGQGEAFF. As DNA, the CDR3 is TGTGCCAGCACCCCTGGGCAGGGGGAAGCTTTCTTT.